Listed below are T cell receptor beta chains from one sample, sequenced in a study of blood T cell repertoires in COVID-19. Clones were sequenced by immunoSEQ multiplex PCR, and TCRdb holds only the in-frame ones, with some missing. Among under 150,000 clones, 85% were seen once, and the ten largest hold 13%. The sequenced material came from peripheral blood. These receptor sequences come from a human donor in a cohort sampled during active COVID-19. Both conserved end residues are part of each CDR3. The D gene is left open where the match is weak. The size of a clone is reported for some rows only, either as once, few or many, or as a class for expanded clones.

D gene	V gene	clone size	J gene	CDR3 protein	CDR3 DNA
-	TRBV6-1	-	TRBJ1-6	CASSEAAGGTPLHF	TGTGCCAGCAGTGAAGCGGCTGGAGGTACACCCCTCCACTTT
TRBD2	TRBV3-1/TRBV3-2	-	TRBJ2-3	CASSQTAGGPITDTQYF	TGTGCCAGCAGCCAAACAGCGGGGGGGCCTATCACAGATACGCAGTATTTT
TRBD2	TRBV7-9	-	TRBJ2-1	CASSSTSIEQFF	TGTGCCAGCAGCTCGACTAGCATTGAGCAGTTCTTC
TRBD2	TRBV7-8	-	TRBJ2-1	CASSRTSYNEQFF	TGTGCCAGCAGCCGGACTAGCTACAATGAGCAGTTCTTC
-	TRBV19	-	TRBJ1-1	CASSFTDSVPEAFF	TGTGCCAGTAGTTTCACCGACAGTGTACCTGAAGCTTTCTTT
-	TRBV2	-	TRBJ1-5	CASSGDGASNQPQHF	TGTGCCAGCAGTGGCGACGGAGCATCTAATCAGCCCCAGCATTTT
-	TRBV9	-	TRBJ2-2	CASSVGEGNTGELFF	TGTGCCAGCAGCGTAGGTGAGGGGAACACCGGGGAGCTGTTTTTT
-	TRBV10-3	-	TRBJ1-1	CAITPNRRGLNTEAFF	TGTGCCATCACCCCCAACCGAAGGGGCTTGAACACTGAAGCTTTCTTT
TRBD2	TRBV2	-	TRBJ2-5	CASSETPGLVDLATQYF	TGTGCCAGCAGTGAAACCCCCGGACTAGTCGATTTGGCGACCCAGTACTTC
TRBD2	TRBV5-1	-	TRBJ2-1	CASNPGTSGGYNEQFF	TGCGCCAGCAACCCCGGGACTAGCGGGGGATACAATGAGCAGTTCTTC
TRBD2	TRBV11-2	-	TRBJ2-1	CASSPLGLAGYNEQFF	TGTGCCAGCAGCCCCTTGGGACTAGCGGGCTACAATGAGCAGTTCTTC
-	TRBV30	-	TRBJ1-6	CAWSLLQPNSPLHF	TGTGCCTGGAGTTTATTACAGCCTAATTCACCCCTCCACTTT
TRBD1	TRBV7-2	-	TRBJ1-1	CASSYRSGGPNTEAFF	TGTGCCAGCAGCTACAGATCAGGGGGACCGAACACTGAAGCTTTCTTT
-	TRBV5-1	-	TRBJ1-2	CASSPRRGYHNYGYTF	TGCGCCAGCAGCCCTAGAAGAGGATACCATAACTATGGCTACACCTTC
-	TRBV6-5	-	TRBJ2-5	CASRAQETQYF	TGTGCCAGCAGAGCCCAAGAGACCCAGTACTTC
TRBD1	TRBV10-3	-	TRBJ1-3	CAISPLMTGPTGNTIYF	TGTGCCATCAGTCCCCTTATGACAGGGCCAACTGGAAACACCATATATTTT
TRBD1	TRBV6-5	-	TRBJ1-5	CASKRTGDSNQPQHF	TGTGCCAGCAAACGGACAGGGGATAGCAATCAGCCCCAGCATTTT
TRBD1	TRBV3-1/TRBV3-2	-	TRBJ2-7	CASSLRTGPYEQYF	TGTGCCAGCAGCCTCCGGACAGGGCCATACGAGCAGTACTTC
TRBD1	TRBV28	-	TRBJ1-5	CASRTRDRPVNQPQHF	TGTGCCAGCAGGACACGGGACAGACCAGTCAATCAGCCCCAGCATTTT
TRBD1	TRBV15	-	TRBJ2-7	CATSRLPGTGGYEQYF	TGTGCCACCAGCAGACTACCCGGGACAGGGGGCTACGAGCAGTACTTC
TRBD2	TRBV11-3	-	TRBJ2-3	CASRAGGKDTQYF	TGTGCCAGCAGGGCGGGGGGAAAAGATACGCAGTATTTT
-	TRBV6-6	-	TRBJ1-6	CASTTKGVGNSPLHF	TGTGCCAGCACCACAAAAGGGGTCGGGAATTCACCCCTCCACTTT
-	TRBV7-2	-	TRBJ2-7	CASSLGAVEQYF	TGTGCCAGCAGCTTAGGTGCAGTTGAGCAGTACTTC
-	TRBV19	-	TRBJ1-5	CASSSYSYQPQHF	TGTGCCAGTAGTAGCTACAGTTATCAGCCCCAGCATTTT
-	TRBV27	-	TRBJ2-1	CASSLGGTPTGEQFF	TGTGCCAGCAGTCTCGGGGGGACACCGACCGGTGAGCAGTTCTTC
TRBD1	TRBV3-1/TRBV3-2	-	TRBJ2-3	CASSSGTGGGDTQYF	TGTGCCAGCAGCTCCGGGACAGGGGGCGGAGATACGCAGTATTTT
-	TRBV3-1/TRBV3-2	once	TRBJ2-7	CASSLRGLSSYEQYF	TGTGCCAGCAGCCTGCGGGGGCTTTCCTCCTACGAGCAGTACTTC
TRBD1	TRBV7-9	-	TRBJ1-1	CASSRTGDNEAFF	TGTGCCAGCAGCCGGACAGGGGATAACGAAGCTTTCTTT
-	TRBV16	-	TRBJ1-2	CASSQKIEVFRGTNYGYTF	TGTGCCAGCAGCCAAAAAATAGAAGTATTTAGGGGGACTAACTATGGCTACACCTTC
TRBD1	TRBV2	-	TRBJ2-1	CASRRDRGSGEQFF	TGTGCCAGCAGGAGGGACAGGGGGTCGGGTGAGCAGTTCTTC
TRBD1	TRBV7-2	-	TRBJ2-7	CASSLEAGGAYEQYF	TGTGCCAGCAGCTTAGAGGCAGGGGGAGCCTACGAGCAGTACTTC
-	TRBV10-2	-	TRBJ1-5	CASSERGNQPQHF	TGCGCCAGCAGTGAGAGGGGTAATCAGCCCCAGCATTTT
TRBD1	TRBV7-2	-	TRBJ1-1	CASSYSTGSWTEAFF	TGTGCCAGCAGCTATTCGACAGGGAGCTGGACTGAAGCTTTCTTT
TRBD1	TRBV6-2/TRBV6-3	once	TRBJ1-2	CASSEGQDGYTF	TGTGCCAGCAGCGAGGGACAGGATGGCTACACCTTC
-	TRBV27	-	TRBJ1-1	CASSHRNTEAFF	TGTGCCAGCAGTCACAGAAACACTGAAGCTTTCTTT
-	TRBV18	-	TRBJ2-1	CASSPLTASSYNEQFF	TGTGCCAGCTCACCCCTAACGGCTAGCTCCTACAATGAGCAGTTCTTC
-	TRBV7-2	once	TRBJ1-1	CASSRLRGNTEAFF	TGTGCCAGCAGCCGCTTGCGGGGGAACACTGAAGCTTTCTTT
TRBD1	TRBV5-4	-	TRBJ1-2	CASTIKGQSNYGYTF	TGTGCCAGCACAATAAAGGGACAGTCTAACTATGGCTACACCTTC
TRBD1	TRBV7-6	-	TRBJ2-3	CASSLTGGAGTDTQYF	TGTGCCAGCAGCTTGACAGGGGGCGCGGGCACAGATACGCAGTATTTT
-	TRBV19	-	TRBJ2-3	CASSITGGPDLDTQYF	TGTGCCAGTAGTATCACCGGGGGGCCTGATTTGGATACGCAGTATTTT
TRBD1	TRBV4-1	-	TRBJ1-1	CASSQEDRVALTEAFF	TGCGCCAGCAGCCAAGAGGACAGGGTCGCGCTGACTGAAGCTTTCTTT
-	TRBV19	-	TRBJ1-2	CASKEVANYGYTF	TGTGCCAGTAAAGAGGTAGCGAACTATGGCTACACCTTC
TRBD1	TRBV9	-	TRBJ2-4	CASSVGQGANIQYF	TGTGCCAGCAGCGTAGGACAGGGGGCTAACATTCAGTACTTC
TRBD2	TRBV20-1	-	TRBJ2-3	CSASRGRGGSTQYF	TGCAGTGCTAGTCGAGGGAGGGGAGGGAGTACGCAGTATTTT
-	TRBV18	-	TRBJ2-1	CASSPGTSYNEQFF	TGTGCCAGCTCACCCGGGACAAGCTACAATGAGCAGTTCTTC
TRBD2	TRBV11-3	-	TRBJ2-3	CASSPGLETDTQYF	TGTGCCAGCAGCCCCGGACTAGAAACAGATACGCAGTATTTT
TRBD2	TRBV10-1	-	TRBJ2-3	CASSESLIAGGLDTQYF	TGCGCCAGCAGTGAGTCGCTGATAGCGGGGGGCTTAGATACGCAGTATTTT
-	TRBV19	-	TRBJ1-1	CARELRRVTEAFF	TGTGCCAGGGAGCTGAGGCGAGTCACTGAAGCTTTCTTT
-	TRBV5-6	few	TRBJ2-6	CASSLAHTGSSGANVLTF	TGTGCCAGCAGCTTGGCTCATACAGGGTCCTCTGGGGCCAACGTCCTGACTTTC
TRBD2	TRBV6-5	-	TRBJ2-1	CASTTGTSGYNEQFF	TGTGCCAGCACAACCGGGACTAGCGGGTACAATGAGCAGTTCTTC
-	TRBV6-5	-	TRBJ1-1	CASRSRGIGTEAFF	TGTGCCAGCAGGTCACGGGGGATTGGGACTGAAGCTTTCTTT
-	TRBV5-4	-	TRBJ1-3	CASSSSGKAGNTIYF	TGTGCCAGCAGTTCCTCAGGTAAAGCTGGAAACACCATATATTTT
TRBD1	TRBV6-6	once	TRBJ1-1	CASSWGQATEAFF	TGTGCCAGCAGTTGGGGACAGGCGACTGAAGCTTTCTTT
-	TRBV5-5	-	TRBJ2-1	CASSLGLLSSYNEQFF	TGTGCCAGCAGCCTTGGGCTGCTTAGCTCCTACAATGAGCAGTTCTTC
TRBD2	TRBV5-1	few	TRBJ2-7	CASSSPGLAGAEQYF	TGCGCCAGCAGTTCCCCGGGACTAGCGGGGGCAGAGCAGTACTTC
TRBD1	TRBV7-2	-	TRBJ2-7	CASSPRTGEPYEQYF	TGTGCCAGCAGCCCCCGGACAGGGGAACCTTACGAGCAGTACTTC
TRBD2	TRBV5-1	-	TRBJ2-7	CASSPGLAGFEQYF	TGCGCCAGCAGCCCAGGACTAGCGGGGTTCGAGCAGTACTTC
TRBD1	TRBV28	once	TRBJ1-5	CASRPTGGQPQHF	TGTGCCAGCAGACCTACAGGGGGTCAGCCCCAGCATTTT
-	TRBV28	-	TRBJ1-4	CASSFPSVGGNEKLFF	TGTGCCAGCAGTTTCCCTTCAGTGGGGGGAAATGAAAAACTGTTTTTT
TRBD2	TRBV4-1	-	TRBJ2-1	CASRALAGGNEQFF	TGCGCCAGCAGGGCACTAGCGGGGGGCAATGAGCAGTTCTTC